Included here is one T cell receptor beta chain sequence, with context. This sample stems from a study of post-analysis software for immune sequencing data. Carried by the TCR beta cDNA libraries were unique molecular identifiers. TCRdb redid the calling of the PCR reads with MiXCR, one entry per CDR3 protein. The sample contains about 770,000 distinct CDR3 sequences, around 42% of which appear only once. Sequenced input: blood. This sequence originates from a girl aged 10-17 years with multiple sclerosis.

CDR3 region: CASSPSGGVTDTQYF. The CDR3 DNA reads as TGCGCCAGCAGCCCAAGCGGGGGAGTTACAGATACGCAGTATTTT. The chain joins TRBV4-3 to TRBJ2-3; 8 positions agree with TRBD2. CDR1 and CDR2 from the germline V gene are LGHNA and YSLEER. The V segment lost 4 bases and the J segment 3 bases; nucleotides outside the gene matches: 6. This CDR3 is 15 amino acids long.